Below are 30 T cell receptor beta chains sequenced from a single sample in a study of T cell repertoires in cytomegalovirus infection. Using its own MiXCR run on the reads, TCRdb lists one record per CDR3 protein. The sample holds approximately 750,000 distinct CDR3 sequences, 35% seen once. The sample taken for sequencing was PBMCs. The origin of the receptors is a human donor in good health (CMV status not recorded). Some clones in this sample may be carry-over from other donors' samples.

This clonotype appeared a few times. The chain has TRBV6-1 and TRBJ2-7, with TRBD2 identical over 10 bases. The CDR3 is made up of 15 amino acids. Per the germline V gene, CDR1 is MNHNS and CDR2 is SASEGT. The V gene end was trimmed by 5 bases and the J gene end by 6 bases; junction bases not matched to a gene: 10. The DNA for the CDR3 is TGTGCCAGCAGTCTACCGGGACTAGCGTTTTCCGAGCAGTACTTC. This codes for CASSLPGLAFSEQYF.

At least ten counts were recorded for this clonotype. The CDR3 sequence: CASSLVRQNSPLHF. The CDR3 DNA is TGTGCCAGCAGCTTAGTACGTCAAAATTCACCCCTCCACTTT. This chain connects TRBV7-2 to TRBJ1-6; no definite D call. Germline lookup yields CDR1 SGHTA and CDR2 FQGNSA. This CDR3 contains 14 residues. V lost 1 base to trimming and J lost 7 bases, with 8 bases between them.

The V gene is TRBV28, the J gene TRBJ2-3; unclear D gene. CDR3 length equals 13 residues. The germline V gene has CDR1 MDHEN and CDR2 SYDVKM. Trimming left V 3 bases short and J 4 bases short, with 8 bases between. CDR3 DNA: TGTGCCAGCAGTTTTCGATTTCCAGATACGCAGTATTTT. Translating gives CASSFRFPDTQYF. The whole variable domain, remainder taken from reference TRBV28 and TRBJ2-3, is DVKVTQSSRYLVKRTGEKVFLECVQDMDHENMFWYRQDPGLGLRLIYFSYDVKMKEKGDIPEGYSVSREKKERFSLILESASTNQTSMYLCASSFRFPDTQYFGPGTRLTVL.

This clonotype was seen only a few times. The chain has TRBV29-1 and TRBJ1-2; D is perhaps TRBD1 (5 bases). The CDR3 runs 12 residues. Germline-derived CDR1 and CDR2 are SQVTM and ANQGSEA. CDR3 loop: CTLRDRGYGYTF. The CDR3 coding sequence is TGCACCCTTAGGGACCGCGGCTATGGCTACACCTTC.

This clonotype was detected a few times. This rearrangement joins TRBV28 to TRBJ2-5; D perhaps matches TRBD2 (5 bases). Trimming took off 3 bases at V and 3 bases at J, with 8 bases between the two ends. Germline CDR1 reads MDHEN; CDR2 reads SYDVKM. The CDR3 extends over 13 amino acids. Written as DNA, the CDR3 is TGTGCCAGCAGTTTTAACGGGGAAGAGACCCAGTACTTC. It codes for CASSFNGEETQYF. Drawing the rest from reference TRBV28 and TRBJ2-5, the complete variable domain is DVKVTQSSRYLVKRTGEKVFLECVQDMDHENMFWYRQDPGLGLRLIYFSYDVKMKEKGDIPEGYSVSREKKERFSLILESASTNQTSMYLCASSFNGEETQYFGPGTRLLVL.

The rearrangement links TRBV19 to TRBJ1-1; no definite D call. Germline-derived CDR1 and CDR2 are LNHDA and SQIVND (reference sequence). V was shortened by 5 bases and J by 3 bases, with 19 bases between the two germline ends. This CDR3 is built from 16 residues. CDR3: CASSFQYRVLHTEAFF. The DNA of the CDR3 is TGTGCCAGTAGTTTTCAATACCGTGTCCTTCACACTGAAGCTTTCTTT.

This clonotype showed up just a few times. V is TRBV29-1 and J is TRBJ2-7, with 11 bases that match TRBD1. CDR3 length: 15 amino acids. Losses at the gene ends were 0 bases for V and 0 bases for J; bases not matched to a gene: 1. The V gene's germline CDR1 is SQVTM and CDR2 ANQGSEA. CDR3 protein: CSVEEGTGGSYEQYF. CDR3 bases: TGCAGCGTTGAAGAGGGGACAGGGGGCTCCTACGAGCAGTACTTC.

About this clonotype itself: A much larger clone lies a single base off, so this may be a read error. The chain couples TRBV7-2 to TRBJ2-7; D unclear. CDR1 and CDR2 (germline): SGHTA, FQGNSA. This CDR3 contains 15 residues. The CDR3 nucleotides are TGTGCCATCAGCTTAGGATCACAGAGCTCCTACGAGCAGTACTTC. It is translated as CAISLGSQSSYEQYF.

This chain links TRBV10-3 with TRBJ2-2, with D hard to call. V was shortened by 0 bases and J by 1 base, with 6 bases between the two germline ends. Germline V gene sequence: CDR1 ENHRY, CDR2 SYGVKD. This CDR3 comprises 15 residues. The CDR3 nucleotides are TGTGCCATCAGTGAGTCGAACAAGAACACCGGGGAGCTGTTTTTT. Translation: CAISESNKNTGELFF.

The V and J genes are TRBV7-9 and TRBJ1-1; D is uncertain. V was trimmed by 2 bases and J by 5 bases, leaving 15 bases between them. This CDR3 comprises 15 residues. From germline, CDR1 is SEHNR and CDR2 FQNEAQ (reference sequence). The CDR3 DNA reads as TGTGCCAGCAGCTTAAACCAGGCGATATTTACTGAAGCTTTCTTT. Amino acid sequence: CASSLNQAIFTEAFF. The variable domain in full, with the rest retrieved from reference TRBV7-9 and TRBJ1-1, is DTGVSQNPRHKITKRGQNVTFRCDPISEHNRLYWYRQTLGQGPEFLTYFQNEAQLEKSRLLSDRFSAERPKGSFSTLEIQRTEQGDSAMYLCASSLNQAIFTEAFFGQGTRLTVV.

The sample holds one count of this clonotype. CDR3 nucleotide sequence: TGCGCCAGCAGCTTGAACACCCAGAAAGACACTGAAGCTTTCTTT. Translating it yields CASSLNTQKDTEAFF. The J gene is TRBJ1-1, the V gene TRBV5-1; no clear D. The CDR3 contains 15 residues. Per germline, CDR1 SGHRS and CDR2 YFSETQ. V lost 1 base to trimming and J lost 3 bases, with 13 bases between them.

This clonotype was detected only a few times. The rearrangement links TRBV3-1 to TRBJ2-7, with a weak D call TRBD1 (6 bases). Germline lookup yields CDR1 LGHDT and CDR2 YNNKEL (reference sequence). V was pared by 2 bases and J by 2 bases, with 16 bases between. The CDR3 sequence is 16 residues long. CDR3 residues: CASSQSWDTETYEQYF. In DNA, the CDR3 is TGTGCCAGCAGCCAAAGTTGGGACACAGAGACCTACGAGCAGTACTTC.

This clonotype came up a few times. The chain employs TRBV5-1 and TRBJ2-5; 13 bases agree with TRBD2. The CDR3 is made up of 18 amino acids. V gave up 4 bases and J gave up 3 bases; unmatched junction bases: 12. Germline V CDR1 and CDR2: SGHRS, YFSETQ. The CDR3 reads CASSGERTSGGIKETQYF. CDR3 in DNA: TGCGCCAGCAGCGGAGAGAGGACTAGCGGGGGAATCAAAGAGACCCAGTACTTC.

This clonotype was counted once. The V call is TRBV2, the J call TRBJ2-7, with a weak D call TRBD1 (6 bases). The length of the CDR3 is 14 residues. The germline V gene has CDR1 SNHLY and CDR2 FYNNEI. V gave up 6 bases and J gave up 2 bases, with 14 bases separating them. The CDR3 region is CASRPGHRPYEQYF. The CDR3 DNA sequence: TGTGCCAGCAGGCCGGGACATCGGCCCTACGAGCAGTACTTC.

The chain is built from TRBV4-1 and TRBJ1-4; no definite D call. The CDR3 spans 15 residues. Per the germline V gene, CDR1 is MGHRA and CDR2 is YSYEKL. Trimming left V 4 bases short and J 6 bases short, with 15 bases between. The CDR3 region has the DNA TGCGCCAGCAGCCTCCTGGCAGTGGAGGATGAAAAACTGTTTTTT. Encoded protein: CASSLLAVEDEKLFF.

The gene calls are TRBV20-1 and TRBJ2-7; D may be TRBD1 (6 bases). V shed 4 bases and J shed 0 bases, with 13 bases lying between them. Germline CDR1 reads DFQATT; CDR2 reads SNEGSKA (reference sequence). This CDR3 region has 14 residues. As DNA, the CDR3 is TGCAGTGCTACAGGGGATCGCAGCTCCTACGAGCAGTACTTC. Its translation is CSATGDRSSYEQYF.

This clonotype was recorded at least ten times. The chain is built from TRBV7-9 and TRBJ2-6; no firm D call. The CDR3 extends over 13 amino acids. V lost 6 bases, J lost 0 bases, and 3 bases lay in between. Per germline, CDR1 SEHNR and CDR2 FQNEAQ (reference sequence). The chain's CDR3 is CASRTSGANVLTF. CDR3 in DNA: TGTGCCAGCAGAACCTCTGGGGCCAACGTCCTGACTTTC.

The genes are TRBV27 and TRBJ2-3; a weak D match, TRBD2 (6 bases). The CDR3 consists of 15 residues. In germline, CDR1 is MNHEY, CDR2 SMNVEV (reference sequence). Trimming took off 6 bases at V and 7 bases at J, with 20 bases between the two ends. CDR3 protein: CASRPWAGSSNTQYF. The CDR3 bases are TGTGCCAGCAGGCCATGGGCGGGGAGTTCGAATACGCAGTATTTT.

This clonotype was counted only a few times. The chain couples TRBV19 to TRBJ1-2; D is possibly TRBD1 (6 bases). Germline CDR1 and CDR2: LNHDA and SQIVND (reference sequence). The CDR3 consists of 13 residues. Trimming shortened V by 5 bases and J by 4 bases, and 11 bases separated the two germline ends. The CDR3 DNA reads TGTGCCAGTAGTGACAGGAGGTCCTATGGCTACACCTTC. Its translation is CASSDRRSYGYTF.

This rearrangement joins TRBV20-1 to TRBJ2-3; D unresolved. Trimming removed 5 bases from V and 1 base from J, with 10 bases in between. This CDR3 is 13 amino acids long. From germline, CDR1 is DFQATT and CDR2 SNEGSKA (reference sequence). CDR3 protein: CSALTRGTDTQYF. CDR3 in DNA: TGCAGTGCTTTAACCCGGGGCACAGATACGCAGTATTTT.

This clonotype was observed a few times. V gene TRBV5-4 combines with J gene TRBJ2-7; the D gene is possibly TRBD2 (5 bases). The CDR3 length is 14 residues. Germline V gives CDR1 SGHNT, CDR2 YYREEE (reference sequence). V was shortened by 1 base and J by 3 bases, with 11 bases between the two germline ends. CDR3 amino acids: CASSLRQEDYEQYF. CDR3 nucleotide sequence: TGTGCCAGCAGCTTGAGGCAGGAGGACTACGAGCAGTACTTC.

The V gene is TRBV20-1, the J gene TRBJ2-1; no clear D. V lost 6 bases, J lost 0 bases, and 12 bases lay in between. The germline V gene encodes CDR1 DFQATT and CDR2 SNEGSKA (reference sequence). The CDR3 is 14 residues long. This CDR3 is CSAQKSSSYNEQFF. The CDR3 nucleotides read TGCAGTGCCCAAAAGTCCTCCTCCTACAATGAGCAGTTCTTC.

A note on this clonotype: Since the CDR3 does not end with the conserved phenylalanine or tryptophan, this likely comes from a read error. The chain joins TRBV7-6 to TRBJ2-5, with D possibly TRBD1 on 5 matching bases. Per germline, CDR1 SGHVS and CDR2 FNYEAQ. This CDR3 contains 14 residues. V was shortened by 3 bases and J by 1 base, with 9 bases between the two germline ends. CDR3 DNA sequence: TGTGCCAGCAGCTTCCCAGGGATCCAAGAGACCCAGTACTTA. Translated: CASSFPGIQETQYL.

The chain uses TRBV7-4 and TRBJ2-7, with D unresolved. The CDR3 extends over 13 amino acids. Germline lookup yields CDR1 SGHVT and CDR2 SQSDAQ. V was clipped by 4 bases and J by 1 base, with 8 bases between them. The CDR3 loop is CASSWAESYEQYF. CDR3 sequence (DNA): TGTGCCAGCAGCTGGGCTGAATCCTACGAGCAGTACTTC. The full variable domain, with the rest looked up from reference TRBV7-4 and TRBJ2-7, is GAGVSQSPRYKVAKRGRDVALRCDSISGHVTLYWYRQTLGQGSEVLTYSQSDAQRDKSGRPSGRFSAERPERSVSTLKIQRTEQGDSAVYLCASSWAESYEQYFGPGTRLTVT.

This clonotype was observed a few times. The J gene is TRBJ2-7, the V gene TRBV6-2 or TRBV6-3, with D hard to call. Germline loops: CDR1 MNHEY, CDR2 SVGEGT. V was cut by 2 bases and J by 3 bases, with 17 bases left in between. The CDR3 spans 16 residues. CDR3 loop: CASSYPPTNYLYEQYF. As DNA, the CDR3 is TGTGCCAGCAGTTACCCTCCGACCAACTATCTCTACGAGCAGTACTTC.

The chain is built from TRBV7-6 and TRBJ2-3; 8 bases align to TRBD2. This CDR3 comprises 18 residues. Per the germline V gene, CDR1 is SGHVS and CDR2 is FNYEAQ. After removal of 1 base from V and 8 bases from J, the junction contained 17 bases not matched to a gene. The DNA for the CDR3 is TGTGCCAGCAGCTTAGGTCCCCAGCGGGGGCTCCAAAGGGGTACGCAGTATTTT. This sequence encodes CASSLGPQRGLQRGTQYF.

This clonotype was seen only a few times. V gene TRBV12-3 or TRBV12-4 combines with J gene TRBJ1-1; TRBD1 is a possible D gene (5 bases). The CDR3 has 14 amino acids. Trimming left V 1 base short and J 2 bases short, with 8 bases between. CDR3 DNA sequence: TGTGCCAGCAGTTTAGGGGGCTATAACACTGAAGCTTTCTTT. This encodes CASSLGGYNTEAFF.

The chain carries TRBV7-9 and TRBJ2-2; TRBD1 is a possible D gene (6 bases). The V gene's germline CDR1 is SEHNR and CDR2 FQNEAQ (reference sequence). There are 15 residues in the CDR3. The ends were cut back, 0 bases at V and 4 bases at J, with 9 bases in the middle. The DNA for the CDR3 is TGTGCCAGCAGCTTAGCGCAGGGGTTCACCGGGGAGCTGTTTTTT. Translating it yields CASSLAQGFTGELFF.

This clonotype was seen a handful of times. DNA for the CDR3: TGCGCCAGCAGCCAAGGCCATCGACAGGGGCCGTACTCGAAGACTGAAGCTTTCTTT. It specifies CASSQGHRQGPYSKTEAFF. The rearrangement uses TRBV4-1 and TRBJ1-1; 8 nucleotides agree with TRBD1. CDR3 length: 19 amino acids. Germline loops: CDR1 MGHRA, CDR2 YSYEKL. The J segment lost 5 bases and the V segment lost 1 base, leaving 18 bases of the junction unmatched.

For this clonotype: As the CDR3 is not closed by the conserved phenylalanine or tryptophan, this likely results from a read error. The chain combines TRBV6-1 with TRBJ1-6; D perhaps matches TRBD1 (5 bases). Trimming left V 7 bases short and J 9 bases short, with 22 bases between. Per the germline V gene, CDR1 is MNHNS and CDR2 is SASEGT. The CDR3 is 16 amino acids. CDR3: CASTLPNLQGTSPLHL. The DNA for the CDR3 is TGTGCCAGCACTTTACCAAACCTCCAGGGTACTTCACCCCTCCACTTG.